This entry describes one TCR beta chain. MiXCR was run by TCRdb on the PCR reads, yielding one entry per CDR3 protein. The data hold some 5,700 distinct CDR3 sequences, with less than 20% observed a single time. The sample comes from a study of molecular identifiers for immune sequencing clone quantification. About the research overall: Replicates involved a five-way split of RNA from around 20,000 or 99,000 naive CD8 cells, with sequencing of four.

This TCR came from a human donor in good health. Some libraries in this study had Jurkat cell RNA spiked in. The sample taken for sequencing was naive CD8+ T cells from blood, with Jurkat cell RNA spiked in. Subset described: FACS-sorted CD8+CD4-CCR7+CD45RA+ naive T cells.

The CDR3 is CSVPFPGGLTFNYGYTF. CDR3 in DNA: TGCAGCGTTCCGTTCCCCGGCGGACTCACTTTTAACTATGGCTACACCTTC. The V call is TRBV29-1, the J call TRBJ1-2; D is uncertain. CDR1 is SQVTM, CDR2 ANQGSEA, per germline. The CDR3 sequence is 17 residues long. The V and J ends lost 5 bases and 1 base respectively, with 23 bases between them. The full variable domain, completed using reference TRBV29-1 and TRBJ1-2, is SAVISQKPSRDICQRGTSLTIQCQVDSQVTMMFWYRQQPGQSLTLIATANQGSEATYESGFVIDKFPISRPNLTFSTLTVSNMSPEDSSIYLCSVPFPGGLTFNYGYTFGSGTRLTVV.